Reported below is one T cell receptor beta chain. Its cognate antigen is unknown. The entry originates in a study of blood T cells in healthy people across ages. Study findings and constraints: Those diversity estimates obtained from one million T cells were thought to be underestimates.

PCR was performed a second time for about 7 to 11 cycles using a sample-barcoded 5' primer and a J-beta primer mix. TCRdb reprocessed the 5' RACE reads with MiXCR, giving one entry per CDR3 protein. The sample has about 600,000 distinct CDR3 sequences, around half seen once. The CDR3 has 12 residues. Germline loops: CDR1 SEHNR, CDR2 FQNEAQ (reference sequence). The V end was cut by 7 bases, the J end by 7 bases, with 12 bases between. This clonotype was sampled from a man older than 75 in good health. Sequenced sample: blood. The chain carries TRBV7-9 and TRBJ2-3; possibly TRBD2 for D (5 bases). The CDR3 loop is CASIPNGNTQYF. The CDR3 DNA is TGTGCCAGCATCCCCAACGGGAATACGCAGTATTTT.